This TCR beta chain was sequenced in a study of cytomegalovirus exposure and HLA in healthy donors. Study-wide results and caveats: Clonal expansion was found to be greater in HLA-associated TCR beta chains than in equally common others in a later analysis. Segments of the TCR beta V type were, in most cases, productive about 87% or about 30% of the time in an earlier analysis.

Concerning this clone: Its antigen is currently unknown.

After removal of 3 bases from V and 11 bases from J, the junction contained 7 bases not matched to a gene. The CDR3 length is 14 residues. Germline assignment: CDR1 MNHNS and CDR2 SASEGT. Participants comprised healthy donors of bone marrow. PCR was performed using 60 Vbeta and 13 Jbeta primers. Repertoires were generated with immunoSEQ multiplex PCR, while TCRdb's copy carries only in-frame clones and drops some. Of over 100,000 clones listed, roughly 68% are singletons. This sequence joins TRBV6-1 and TRBJ1-4, with 9 positions matching TRBD1. The TCR originated in a man in his thirties or forties in good health and CMV-seropositive. Sequencing was performed on PBMCs. The CDR3 reads CASSEDRGLGKLFF. CDR3 coding DNA: TGTGCCAGCAGTGAGGACAGGGGACTGGGGAAACTGTTTTTT.